Below are 29 T cell receptor beta chains sequenced from a single sample in a study of OX40 agonist ivuxolimab in advanced cancers. Libraries were prepared through the immunoSEQ multiplex PCR assay. TCRdb stores this immuneACCESS table with in-frame sequences only. Part of the clones is absent; in the studies checked, under half of the shortfall reflects unresolved V genes, and no reason is known for the rest. The sample table lists 35,000 to 55,000 clones, 85% to 90% of them with a count of one. The ten largest make up 4.5% to 6% of the sample. The sample consisted of CD4+ or CD8+ T cells sorted from blood, taken in a trial of the OX40 agonist ivuxolimab. These receptor sequences come from an adult with an advanced solid tumor such as melanoma, head and neck, liver or kidney cancer.

V is TRBV28 and J is TRBJ1-5; tentative D call: TRBD1 (6 bases). The ends were cut back, 6 bases at V and 7 bases at J, with 16 bases in the middle. Germline lookup yields CDR1 MDHEN and CDR2 SYDVKM. This CDR3 contains 14 residues. The CDR3 region has the DNA TGTGCCAGCAGAAATGTGGGGGGCGGGCAGCCCCAGCATTTT. This encodes CASRNVGGGQPQHF.

This clone has just one count. The V and J genes are TRBV20-1 and TRBJ2-3; D not certain. Germline lookup yields CDR1 DFQATT and CDR2 SNEGSKA (reference sequence). Trimming removed 4 bases at V and 7 bases at J, with 9 bases between. The CDR3 consists of 11 residues. DNA of the CDR3: TGCAGTGCTACCCTCACCCATACGCAGTATTTT. Its translation: CSATLTHTQYF.

The rearrangement joins TRBV18 to TRBJ2-7; the D gene is possibly TRBD1 (6 bases). V was shortened by 3 bases and J by 6 bases, with 18 bases between the two germline ends. The CDR3 contains 15 residues. Germline-derived CDR1 and CDR2 are KGHSH and LQKENI. Here the CDR3 DNA reads TGTGCCAGCTCACCTTTGGACAGTTCCAAGGCCGAGCAGTACTTC. Translation: CASSPLDSSKAEQYF.

The chain employs TRBV29-1 and TRBJ2-7, with D tentatively TRBD1 (5 bases). Trimming took off 5 bases at V and 2 bases at J, with 10 bases between the two ends. CDR1 SQVTM and CDR2 ANQGSEA come from the germline V gene. The CDR3 extends over 12 amino acids. The CDR3 region is CSVFQGTYEQYF. CDR3 sequence (DNA): TGCAGCGTTTTCCAGGGAACCTACGAGCAGTACTTC.

A remark on this clone: One end of the junction fails to match germline, which may point to a read error. The V call is TRBV9, the J call TRBJ1-2, with D maybe TRBD1 (5 bases). The CDR3 sequence is 13 residues long. Germline V CDR1 and CDR2: SGDLS, YYNGEE. This CDR3 is CASSVVNSDILLF. In nucleotides, the CDR3 is TGTGCCAGCAGCGTAGTTAATTCGGACATCCTCCTCTTC.

A word on this clone: The same CDR3 can be traced to other DNA sequences in this sample. This chain joins TRBV6-1 and TRBJ2-7; D gene ambiguous. The V and J ends lost 4 bases and 2 bases respectively, with 0 bases between them. CDR3 length: 10 residues. Germline CDR1 and CDR2: MNHNS and SASEGT. The CDR3 region is CASSAYEQYF. CDR3 sequence (DNA): TGTGCCAGCAGTGCCTACGAGCAGTACTTC.

J is TRBJ2-3 and V is TRBV2; a weak D match, TRBD2 (5 bases). CDR3 length: 16 amino acids. The V and J ends lost 7 bases and 0 bases respectively, with 17 bases between them. Germline CDR1 and CDR2: SNHLY and FYNNEI. The CDR3 spells CASINKASGSTDTQYF. The CDR3 DNA is TGTGCCAGCATTAATAAAGCCAGCGGTAGCACAGATACGCAGTATTTT.

The V call is TRBV2, the J call TRBJ1-1, with 8 bases that match TRBD1. After removal of 7 bases from V and 3 bases from J, the junction contained 4 bases not matched to a gene. Germline V CDR1 and CDR2: SNHLY, FYNNEI. This CDR3 has 13 amino acids. The CDR3 sequence: CASNQGAYTEAFF. CDR3 nucleotides: TGTGCCAGCAACCAGGGGGCTTACACTGAAGCTTTCTTT.

V and J are TRBV27 and TRBJ2-1; 7 bases map to TRBD2. The V gene end was trimmed by 5 bases and the J gene end by 0 bases; junction bases not matched to a gene: 7. The germline gives CDR1 MNHEY, CDR2 SMNVEV (reference sequence). The CDR3 has 16 amino acids. The CDR3 DNA reads TGTGCCAGCAGTACACCCAGGACTAGCTCCTACAATGAGCAGTTCTTC. Protein: CASSTPRTSSYNEQFF.

The chain joins TRBV19 to TRBJ2-3, with 9 bases fitting TRBD2. Unmatched junction bases numbered 14, after V lost 1 base and J lost 6 bases. The CDR3 loop spans 18 amino acids. Germline-derived CDR1 and CDR2 are LNHDA and SQIVND (reference sequence). CDR3 bases: TGTGCCAGTAGTATAGTCCCCCCAGCGGGAGGACCGAGGGATACGCAGTATTTT. As protein: CASSIVPPAGGPRDTQYF.

In DNA form, the CDR3 reads TGTGCCAGTAGTATCCCGACAGGGGTGCGCTACACCTTC. It encodes CASSIPTGVRYTF. The chain joins TRBV19 to TRBJ1-2, with 8 bases aligning to TRBD1. V lost 3 bases and J lost 9; bases outside the gene matches: 6. CDR3 length: 13 residues. Looked up from germline, CDR1 is LNHDA and CDR2 is SQIVND (reference sequence).

V and J are TRBV5-6 and TRBJ1-6; D may be TRBD1 (5 bases). The CDR3 spans 16 residues. Trimming pared 1 base from V and 7 bases from J, leaving 15 bases between. In germline, CDR1 is SGHDT, CDR2 YYEEEE. CDR3 DNA: TGTGCCAGCAGCTTGTTCGGCCGGGACGGCAATTCACCCCTCCACTTT. Translation gives CASSLFGRDGNSPLHF.

The chain couples TRBV13 to TRBJ2-7; a possible D gene is TRBD1 (6 bases). Between the trimmed V and J ends, which lost 6 bases and 3 bases, there was a span of 9 bases. In germline, CDR1 is PRHDT, CDR2 FYEKMQ (reference sequence). The CDR3 extends over 12 amino acids. The CDR3: CASRLQGYEQYF. In DNA form, the CDR3 reads TGTGCCAGCAGACTACAGGGCTACGAGCAGTACTTC.

V usage is TRBV19 and J usage is TRBJ2-7; no firm D call. V lost 1 base to trimming and J lost 3 bases, with 10 bases between them. The CDR3 totals 14 residues. Germline V gene data show CDR1 as LNHDA and CDR2 as SQIVND (reference sequence). The CDR3 protein is CASSIASERYEQYF. The CDR3, as DNA: TGTGCCAGTAGTATAGCATCAGAACGCTACGAGCAGTACTTC.

V gene TRBV7-3 combines with J gene TRBJ2-5, with 10 bases identical to TRBD2. Germline trimming cut 5 bases from V and 11 bases from J; bases unmatched to any gene: 11. The CDR3 is made up of 14 amino acids. Germline V gives CDR1 SGHTA, CDR2 FQGTGA. CDR3 bases: TGTGCCAGCAGCATAATGGATAGCGGGGGGCCTCAGTACTTC. Protein product: CASSIMDSGGPQYF.

The V call is TRBV6-6, the J call TRBJ2-7; D is unclear. Trimming stripped 7 bases from V and 7 bases from J, with 14 bases between. There are 12 residues in the CDR3. Germline V lookup: CDR1 MNHNY, CDR2 SVGAGI (reference sequence). The CDR3 here is CASTYWGSEQYF. The CDR3 nucleotides are TGTGCCAGCACCTACTGGGGTTCTGAGCAGTACTTC.

In this sample, this clone turned up once. V and J are TRBV2 and TRBJ1-1, with D tentatively TRBD1 (5 bases). Germline CDR1 SNHLY, CDR2 FYNNEI. CDR3 length equals 14 residues. The V end lost 8 bases, the J end lost 0 bases, and 13 bases lay between the germline ends. The CDR3, as DNA: TGTGCCAGCCGTCGGGGGACGGTGAACACTGAAGCTTTCTTT. Its translation: CASRRGTVNTEAFF.

The chain joins TRBV11-2 to TRBJ2-5, with a tentative D call TRBD1 (6 bases). The CDR3 extends over 14 amino acids. V was shortened by 6 bases and J by 4 bases, with 15 bases between the two germline ends. CDR1 is SGHAT and CDR2 is FQNNGV in the germline V gene. CDR3 bases: TGTGCCAGCAGAGAAGGGGGAAAACGAGAGACCCAGTACTTC. Protein: CASREGGKRETQYF.

This clone was counted only a few times. The gene calls are TRBV4-1 and TRBJ2-7; 7 bases are shared with TRBD2. V was pared by 1 base and J by 6 bases, with 12 bases of the junction left unmatched. Germline-derived CDR1 and CDR2 are MGHRA and YSYEKL. CDR3 length: 16 residues. For the CDR3, the DNA is TGCGCCAGCAGCCAAGGAAGCCTTACTAGCGTAGGCGAGCAGTACTTC. Residues: CASSQGSLTSVGEQYF.

This sequence joins TRBV28 and TRBJ2-5; D is undetermined. Trimming removed 4 bases at V and 7 bases at J, with 4 bases between. Looked up from germline, CDR1 is MDHEN and CDR2 is SYDVKM. This CDR3 comprises 10 residues. CDR3: CASSWGTQYF. Here the CDR3 DNA reads TGTGCCAGCAGTTGGGGGACCCAGTACTTC.

The chain employs TRBV28 and TRBJ2-1, with 11 nucleotides matching TRBD2. The germline V gene has CDR1 MDHEN and CDR2 SYDVKM. J lost 5 bases, V lost 5 bases, and 8 bases had no gene match. The CDR3 is 16 residues long. The CDR3 DNA is TGTGCCAGCAGTCATACTAGCGGGAGAGTCAACAATGAGCAGTTCTTC. Translation: CASSHTSGRVNNEQFF. Full variable domain (remainder filled in from reference TRBV28 and TRBJ2-1): DVKVTQSSRYLVKRTGEKVFLECVQDMDHENMFWYRQDPGLGLRLIYFSYDVKMKEKGDIPEGYSVSREKKERFSLILESASTNQTSMYLCASSHTSGRVNNEQFFGPGTRLTVL.

As regards this clone: A junction end diverges from the germline sequence, so it may reflect a read error. The chain employs TRBV9 and TRBJ2-7; 11 nucleotides line up with TRBD2. The CDR3 totals 21 residues. Germline V gene data show CDR1 as SGDLS and CDR2 as YYNGEE. The CDR3 DNA reads TGTGCCAGCAGCGTAGTTATGGTTCGTAGACTAGCGGGACTAGGCTCCGACGAGCAGTACTTC. This codes for CASSVVMVRRLAGLGSDEQYF.

The chain couples TRBV28 to TRBJ2-6; TRBD1 matches at 8 bases. The CDR3 has 18 residues. Germline V lookup: CDR1 MDHEN, CDR2 SYDVKM. V dropped 2 bases and J dropped 1; count of bases not matched to a gene: 7. The CDR3 DNA is TGTGCCAGCAGTTTAGGTCAGGGGGCGAGGTCTGGGGCCAACGTCCTGACTTTC. Translating it yields CASSLGQGARSGANVLTF.

This sequence joins TRBV13 and TRBJ2-7, with D possibly matching TRBD2 (7 bases). V was shortened by 5 bases and J by 0 bases, with 17 bases between the two germline ends. Germline CDR1 PRHDT, CDR2 FYEKMQ (reference sequence). The CDR3 is 16 residues long. The CDR3 loop is CASSTGGRAYSYEQYF. CDR3 bases: TGTGCCAGCAGCACCGGGGGGCGGGCCTACTCCTACGAGCAGTACTTC.

J is TRBJ2-1 and V is TRBV28; D may be TRBD1 or TRBD2 (5 bases each). The CDR3 spans 12 residues. Trimming took 8 bases from V and 2 from J, leaving 7 bases between them. Germline V gene sequence: CDR1 MDHEN, CDR2 SYDVKM. The CDR3 loop reads CASEGTYNEQFF. The CDR3 DNA sequence: TGTGCCAGCGAGGGGACCTACAATGAGCAGTTCTTC.

The chain combines TRBV4-1 with TRBJ1-2, with D tentatively TRBD1 (5 bases). V was clipped by 0 bases and J by 5 bases, with 13 bases between them. The CDR3 totals 15 residues. Germline V gene sequence: CDR1 MGHRA, CDR2 YSYEKL. The CDR3, as DNA: TGCGCCAGCAGCCAAGATATCCAGGGTTGGTATGGCTACACCTTC. As protein: CASSQDIQGWYGYTF.

The V gene is TRBV5-4, the J gene TRBJ2-7; weak D call: TRBD2 (6 bases). Per germline, CDR1 SGHNT and CDR2 YYREEE (reference sequence). The CDR3 consists of 15 residues. V dropped 4 bases and J dropped 5 bases, with 19 bases sitting between them. DNA of the CDR3: TGTGCCAGCAGCCTCCAGGAGCGGGTGATCGACGAGCAGTACTTC. Its protein is CASSLQERVIDEQYF.

The chain employs TRBV28 and TRBJ2-3, with 16 bases fitting TRBD2. Germline loops: CDR1 MDHEN, CDR2 SYDVKM. This CDR3 is built from 16 residues. The J segment lost 7 bases and the V segment lost 5 bases, leaving 6 bases of the junction unmatched. The CDR3 here is CASSGTSGRAGNTQYF. In DNA, the CDR3 is TGTGCCAGCAGTGGGACTAGCGGGAGGGCCGGGAATACGCAGTATTTT. The whole variable domain, filled in from reference TRBV28 and TRBJ2-3, reads DVKVTQSSRYLVKRTGEKVFLECVQDMDHENMFWYRQDPGLGLRLIYFSYDVKMKEKGDIPEGYSVSREKKERFSLILESASTNQTSMYLCASSGTSGRAGNTQYFGPGTRLTVL.

The chain couples TRBV6-5 to TRBJ2-3; D is perhaps TRBD2 (6 bases). Trimming removed 6 bases from V and 8 bases from J, with 18 bases in between. The germline CDR1 and CDR2 sequences are MNHEY and SVGAGI. CDR3 length equals 14 residues. The CDR3 nucleotides read TGTGCCAGCAGCAGCCGGGACTCCACATTTACGCAGTATTTT. Translation: CASSSRDSTFTQYF.